This T cell receptor (beta chain) appears in the sequencing data of a study of T cells in Graves' hyperthyroidism and ophthalmopathy. Broader study findings: Blood also contained most expanded thyroid clonotypes above 0.001. Classification by a 13 V-J model distinguished ophthalmopathy from stable hyperthyroidism.

This clonotype occurred many times. Its antigen is unidentified. The CDR3 loop spans 14 amino acids. With 4 bases removed from V and 3 bases from J, the gap between germline ends came to 11 bases. Subjects with ophthalmopathy showed a Clinical Activity Score no lower than 3, a NOSPECS grade no lower than 4, and a duration shorter than 3 months. The PBMCs were sourced from fresh peripheral blood (about 10 ml). The investigators amplified TCR beta CDR3 regions from RNA transcripts. RT-PCR in the first round (using the HTBI primer set) targeted the TCR CDR3. TCRdb itself ran the multiplex PCR reads through MiXCR, one entry per CDR3 protein. The sample has over 500,000 distinct CDR3 sequences; roughly 16% are singletons.

The origin of this receptor is a woman aged 25 to 45 with Graves' ophthalmopathy. The gene calls are TRBV12-3 or TRBV12-4 and TRBJ2-3; D tentatively fits TRBD1 or TRBD2 (5 bases each). Sequenced material: blood. In DNA, the CDR3 is TGTGCCAGCAGTTCGGGGACGGGAACAGATACGCAGTATTTT. This encodes CASSSGTGTDTQYF.